This is a list of T cell receptor beta chains from one sample in a study of lymphopenia after photon versus proton radiotherapy. Assay used: immunoSEQ multiplex PCR; TCRdb lists only in-frame clones, some missing. Here the sample spans 150,000 to 200,000 clones, 80% to 90% being singletons. Source: peripheral blood, taken from a patient treated with photon-based radiotherapy. The source is a man aged 50-60 years with gastric cancer. The CDR3 runs from the conserved cysteine through the conserved F or W. Each record gives: CDR3 length, D gene, clone size, V gene, J gene, CDR3 DNA, CDR3 protein. D genes are given only for firm matches. Some rows have no size entry. The others give once, few or many, or a class for an expanded clone.

13,NA,NA,TRBV30,TRBJ2-7,TGTGCCTGGAGTGTGAACGGATACTACGAGCAGTACTTC,CAWSVNGYYEQYF
15,TRBD1,NA,TRBV30,TRBJ1-5,TGTGCCTGGAGTACGGGACAGGGTGCGAATCAGCCCCAGCATTTT,CAWSTGQGANQPQHF
14,TRBD1,NA,TRBV7-8,TRBJ2-7,TGTGCCAGCAGCTTGAGGGACAGGGGGAACGAGCAGTACTTC,CASSLRDRGNEQYF
13,TRBD2,NA,TRBV12-5,TRBJ2-7,TGTGCTAGTTCAAACAGCGGGGGGAACGAGCAGTACTTC,CASSNSGGNEQYF
15,NA,NA,TRBV5-4,TRBJ2-4,TGTGCCAGCAGCTCGACCGGCAAGAACAGAAACATTCAGTACTTC,CASSSTGKNRNIQYF
15,NA,NA,TRBV7-6,TRBJ2-7,TGTGCCAGCAGCTTAGCCACGGGAGTTTCCTACGAGCAGTACTTC,CASSLATGVSYEQYF
15,TRBD2,NA,TRBV10-3,TRBJ2-7,TGTGCCATCAGTGCGATGGGCGGGAGTCTCTACGAGCAGTACTTC,CAISAMGGSLYEQYF
14,NA,once,TRBV7-2,TRBJ1-2,TGTGCCAGCAGCTTAGGGTCTTCGAACTATGGCTACACCTTC,CASSLGSSNYGYTF
17,TRBD2,few,TRBV2,TRBJ2-7,TGTGCCAGCAGTGGCAAGCGGGGCATCTTCCATAACTACGAGCAGTACTTC,CASSGKRGIFHNYEQYF
14,NA,NA,TRBV9,TRBJ2-7,TGTGCCAGCAGCGATAGACCGATTTCCTACGAGCAGTACTTC,CASSDRPISYEQYF
13,TRBD2,NA,TRBV7-7,TRBJ2-7,TGTGCCAGCAGTCTAGCGGGAGGGTTGGAGCAGTACTTC,CASSLAGGLEQYF
15,NA,NA,TRBV7-2,TRBJ1-5,TGTGCCAGCAGCGCGGGACGGCATAGCAATCAGCCCCAGCATTTT,CASSAGRHSNQPQHF
13,TRBD2,few,TRBV27,TRBJ2-7,TGTGCCAGTCGGACTAGCGGGAGCTCGGTGCAGTACTTC,CASRTSGSSVQYF
14,NA,once,TRBV5-4,TRBJ1-1,TGTGCCAGCAGCACGCCGGGACTTAGAACTGAAGCTTTCTTT,CASSTPGLRTEAFF
15,TRBD1,NA,TRBV5-1,TRBJ2-7,TGCGCCAGCAGCTACCTGGACAGGAACTCCTACGAGCAGTACTTC,CASSYLDRNSYEQYF
15,NA,NA,TRBV11-2,TRBJ2-1,TGTGCCAGCAGCTTAGGTGTTAGCCCCTACAATGAGCAGTTCTTC,CASSLGVSPYNEQFF
16,NA,NA,TRBV7-2,TRBJ2-1,TGTGCCAGCAGCTTAGGGACAGCGAGCTCCTACAATGAGCAGTTCTTC,CASSLGTASSYNEQFF
15,NA,NA,TRBV28,TRBJ1-1,TGTGCCAGCAGTCCCTTAGACTTGTCCTACACTGAAGCTTTCTTT,CASSPLDLSYTEAFF
15,NA,NA,TRBV9,TRBJ1-2,TGTGCCAGCACCCCGACAAGGGGGGGGTCTTATGGCTACACCTTC,CASTPTRGGSYGYTF
14,NA,NA,TRBV11-2,TRBJ2-7,TGTGCCAGCAGCCCCGAGTTGGGCGTCTACGAGCAGTACTTC,CASSPELGVYEQYF
14,NA,NA,TRBV5-4,TRBJ2-1,TGTGCCAGCAAACGGAGTAGCTCCTACAATGAGCAGTTCTTC,CASKRSSSYNEQFF
14,TRBD2,NA,TRBV18,TRBJ2-7,TGTGCCAGCTCGCCCGGACTAGACGAATACGAGCAGTACTTC,CASSPGLDEYEQYF
14,NA,NA,TRBV15,TRBJ2-1,TGTGCCACCAGCAGAGCGGGACCCAACAATGAGCAGTTCTTC,CATSRAGPNNEQFF
15,TRBD1,NA,TRBV9,TRBJ2-2,TGTGCCAGCAGGGAGGGGACAGGGTCCACCGGGGAGCTGTTTTTT,CASREGTGSTGELFF
15,NA,NA,TRBV27,TRBJ1-5,TGTGCCAGCAGTTTCGGGGGTAATAGCAATCAGCCCCAGCATTTT,CASSFGGNSNQPQHF
11,NA,NA,TRBV30,TRBJ1-6,TGTGCCTGGAGTGCGGAGAACCCCCTCCACTTT,CAWSAENPLHF
15,TRBD2,NA,TRBV7-9,TRBJ2-7,TGTGCCAGCAGCTTAGTATCTAGCGGGAGTTACGAGCAGTACTTC,CASSLVSSGSYEQYF
14,NA,few,TRBV4-1,TRBJ2-1,TGCGCCAGCAGCCATTTGCGGGATTACAATGAGCAGTTCTTC,CASSHLRDYNEQFF
13,TRBD1,NA,TRBV10-3,TRBJ1-4,TGTGCCATCAGCAGACAGGGAAATGAAAAACTGTTTTTT,CAISRQGNEKLFF
20,NA,NA,TRBV21-1,TRBJ1-2,TGTGCCAGCAGCAGGAAAAAGGAGAGGACAGGGGAGGATTCAAACTATGGCTACACCTTC,CASSRKKERTGEDSNYGYTF
11,NA,once,TRBV20-1,TRBJ2-7,TGCAGTGCTAGAGAGTCATACGAGCAGTACTTC,CSARESYEQYF
14,TRBD1,once,TRBV7-2,TRBJ2-7,TGTGCCAGCAGCTTTCGACAGGGGGCCTACGAGCAGTACTTC,CASSFRQGAYEQYF
15,NA,NA,TRBV7-2,TRBJ1-3,TGTGCCAGCAGCTCGAGTCAATTCTCTGGAAACACCATATATTTT,CASSSSQFSGNTIYF
16,TRBD2,once,TRBV7-9,TRBJ2-7,TGTGCCAGCAGCTCCCTTAGGGGGCGGGAGGGCCTCGAGCAGTACTTC,CASSSLRGREGLEQYF
15,TRBD2,NA,TRBV11-2,TRBJ2-1,TGTGCCAGCAGCGGTTGGGGGAGGGCATACAATGAGCAGTTCTTC,CASSGWGRAYNEQFF
15,TRBD1,NA,TRBV28,TRBJ1-4,TGTGCCAGCAGTTTACCGGACAGGCCTAATGAAAAACTGTTTTTT,CASSLPDRPNEKLFF
15,TRBD2,NA,TRBV19,TRBJ2-3,TGTGCCAGTAGCACCGGACTAGCGGGATCAGATACGCAGTATTTT,CASSTGLAGSDTQYF
12,TRBD2,once,TRBV7-6,TRBJ2-7,TGTGCCAGCAGTAGCGGGAGAGGAGAGCAGTACTTC,CASSSGRGEQYF
12,NA,many,TRBV6-6,TRBJ1-1,TGTGCCAGCAGTTACGAGGCAACTGAAGCTTTCTTT,CASSYEATEAFF
13,NA,NA,TRBV2,TRBJ1-1,TGTGCCAGCAGTGTTGAAGGGCCCACTGAAGCTTTCTTT,CASSVEGPTEAFF
11,NA,NA,TRBV4-1,TRBJ2-1,TGCGCCAGCAGCCAAGATAGGGAGCAGTTCTTC,CASSQDREQFF
13,TRBD1,NA,TRBV5-1,TRBJ2-5,TGCGCCAGCAGCTTAGGGGGCGGAGAGACCCAGTACTTC,CASSLGGGETQYF
13,NA,NA,TRBV28,TRBJ1-2,TGTGCCAGCAGTGCGGCCCCCCTGGAGGGCTACACCTTC,CASSAAPLEGYTF
15,TRBD2,NA,TRBV6-6,TRBJ2-7,TGTGCCAGCAGCCCGGGAGGACTGGGCTCCTACGAGCAGTACTTC,CASSPGGLGSYEQYF
19,NA,NA,TRBV5-1,TRBJ1-1,TGCGCCAGCAGCTTTGGAGGAGCGAGGGACGAACGGGGGAACACTGAAGCTTTCTTT,CASSFGGARDERGNTEAFF
17,NA,NA,TRBV28,TRBJ1-2,TGTGCCAGCAGTTTATGGCCGGGAGGGGCACGGAACTATGGCTACACCTTC,CASSLWPGGARNYGYTF
16,TRBD2,NA,TRBV7-8,TRBJ2-7,TGTGCCAGCAGCTTAGAGCTAGCGGGAGGGCCAAGCGAGCAGTACTTC,CASSLELAGGPSEQYF
15,NA,NA,TRBV30,TRBJ1-5,TGTGCCTGGAGTCAGACCGGGACACGAAATCAGCCCCAGCATTTT,CAWSQTGTRNQPQHF
13,NA,once,TRBV27,TRBJ2-3,TGTGCCAGCAGTTCCGGTTGGGGGGATACGCAGTATTTT,CASSSGWGDTQYF
14,NA,NA,TRBV30,TRBJ2-7,TGTGCCTGGAGTGTTGGGACCTTAGCCTACGAGCAGTACTTC,CAWSVGTLAYEQYF
16,TRBD2,few,TRBV30,TRBJ2-7,TGTGCCTGGAGTGTACGGGGACTAGCGGGAGCCTACGAGCAGTACTTC,CAWSVRGLAGAYEQYF
13,TRBD2,NA,TRBV9,TRBJ2-3,TGTGCCAGCACGGCGGGAGGGCAGGATACGCAGTATTTT,CASTAGGQDTQYF
15,TRBD1,once,TRBV11-2,TRBJ2-7,TGTGCCAGCAGCTTCGGGACAGGGGTCTCCTACGAGCAGTACTTC,CASSFGTGVSYEQYF
14,TRBD2,NA,TRBV7-8,TRBJ2-7,TGTGCCAGCAGCCACGGGGGGGCGGCCTACGAGCAGTACTTC,CASSHGGAAYEQYF
14,TRBD2,NA,TRBV30,TRBJ2-1,TGTGCCTGGAACGCGGGAGTCTCCTACAATGAGCAGTTCTTC,CAWNAGVSYNEQFF